The clone carrying this TCR beta chain was counted only a few times. Its target is not known. The sample originates from a study of long-term antiretroviral therapy in people with HIV. Broader study findings: Clones expanded before ART dominated the repertoire at all time points.

CDR1 LNHDA and CDR2 SQIVND come from the germline V gene (reference sequence). This CDR3 is 12 amino acids long. V was cut by 5 bases and J by 2 bases, with 4 bases left in between. Sequencing relied on immunoSEQ assay v3.0, run at survey level. Assay: immunoSEQ multiplex PCR; the TCRdb copy retains only in-frame clones and omits some. This sample has 25,000 to 30,000 clones, with around 80% found just once. Sequenced here: unsorted PBMCs, sampled 3 years after starting antiretroviral therapy. This sequence joins TRBV19 and TRBJ1-3; D call uncertain. This receptor was taken from a middle-aged man with HIV. CDR3 coding DNA: TGTGCCAGTAGTTCGGCTGGAAACACCATATATTTT. Translation gives CASSSAGNTIYF.